Given below is one T cell receptor beta chain in context. Its antigen is not identified. UMI-labeled 5' RACE TRB cDNA libraries were prepared from the cells. TCRdb re-called the 5' RACE reads, yielding one record per CDR3 amino acid sequence without DNA. The listing contains about 150,000 distinct CDR3 sequences. The record originates from a study of CXCR3-negative and CXCR3-positive naive CD8 T cells. Study context: Collectively, the libraries yielded 140 million or so TRB reads in total, at about 1.5 +/- 0.3 million per library. General observations from the study: Similar levels of surface CD5 were seen between naive subsets; TCR strength was inferred from TRB CDR3 properties. Once cells were cryopreserved, CXCR3 expression went down partly, and most assays used fresh PBMCs. Whereas both naive subsets had comparably high diversity, memory CD8+ cells had much lower diversity. CXCR3-negative naive cells had less hydrophobic TRB CDR3s than did CXCR3-positive naive cells.

CDR3 length equals 14 residues. Germline values: CDR1 MGHDK, CDR2 SYGVNS. Sequenced: naive CXCR3+ CD8+ T cells from blood. Subset noted: CD45RO-CCR7+CD27+CD95- naive CD8+ T cells expressing CXCR3 (TNR3+). The source is a human donor in good health. Some clones in this sample may be carry-over from other donors' samples. This rearrangement joins TRBV25-1 to TRBJ2-6. CDR3 in amino acids: CASIRRIQANVLTF.